The rows below give T cell receptor beta chains drawn from one sample of a study of blood T cell repertoires in COVID-19. Clones were sequenced by immunoSEQ multiplex PCR, and TCRdb holds only the in-frame ones, with some missing. The sample records about 270,000 clones, approximately 90% being singletons. The sequencing input was PBMCs or T cells enriched from blood (not recorded which). These receptor sequences come from a woman aged 35 to 49 with acute COVID-19. Each CDR3 is given with its conserved first and last residue. A D gene is named only where the DNA matches it firmly.

J gene: TRBJ1-1; V gene: TRBV25-1; D gene: -; CDR3 DNA: TGTGCCAGCAGTGAAGTAGGGAGAGGGAACACTGAAGCTTTCTTT; CDR3 protein: CASSEVGRGNTEAFF
J gene: TRBJ1-3; V gene: TRBV19; D gene: TRBD1; CDR3 DNA: TGTGCCAGTAGTCCCGACAGGGCCAATACTGGAAACACCATATATTTT; CDR3 protein: CASSPDRANTGNTIYF
J gene: TRBJ1-2; V gene: TRBV6-6; D gene: -; CDR3 DNA: TGTGCCAGCAGTTACTTAAACGACAGGAACTATGGCTACACCTTC; CDR3 protein: CASSYLNDRNYGYTF
J gene: TRBJ2-2; V gene: TRBV7-3; D gene: TRBD2; CDR3 DNA: TGTGCCACCCGGGCGGGGGGGCCGGGCACCGGGGAGCTGTTTTTT; CDR3 protein: CATRAGGPGTGELFF
J gene: TRBJ2-2; V gene: TRBV11-3; D gene: TRBD1; CDR3 DNA: TGTGCCAGCAGCTTAAGACAGGGGAGTAACACCGGGGAGCTGTTTTTT; CDR3 protein: CASSLRQGSNTGELFF
J gene: TRBJ2-5; V gene: TRBV7-2; D gene: TRBD2; CDR3 DNA: TGTGCCAGCAGCTTAGTTTGGGCTAGCGGGGAGACCCAGTACTTC; CDR3 protein: CASSLVWASGETQYF
J gene: TRBJ2-1; V gene: TRBV2; D gene: TRBD2; CDR3 DNA: TGTGCCAGCAGTGCGAGACTAGCGGGTTCTTCCTACAATGAGCAGTTCTTC; CDR3 protein: CASSARLAGSSYNEQFF
J gene: TRBJ2-3; V gene: TRBV5-1; D gene: -; CDR3 DNA: TGCGCCAGCAGCTTTGACAGTAACGCAGATACGCAGTATTTT; CDR3 protein: CASSFDSNADTQYF
J gene: TRBJ1-5; V gene: TRBV2; D gene: -; CDR3 DNA: TGTGCCAGCAGTGAACGGGAACTTAGCAATCAGCCCCAGCATTTT; CDR3 protein: CASSERELSNQPQHF
J gene: TRBJ1-5; V gene: TRBV30; D gene: TRBD1; CDR3 DNA: TGTGCCTGGAGTGCCCAGGGGGCAAGCAATCAGCCCCAGCATTTT; CDR3 protein: CAWSAQGASNQPQHF